The next 17 T cell receptor beta chains were all read from a single sample in a study of cytomegalovirus exposure and HLA in healthy donors. This table comes from immunoSEQ multiplex PCR, and its TCRdb copy is limited to in-frame clones, with some not included. The table records some 170,000 clones, around nine tenths of them present only once. Material: PBMCs. These receptors originate from a woman in her twenties or thirties in good health and CMV-seronegative.

The V call is TRBV29-1, the J call TRBJ1-4, with a tentative D call TRBD1 (5 bases). Trimming stripped 5 bases from V and 7 bases from J, with 11 bases between. CDR1 and CDR2 (germline): SQVTM, ANQGSEA. This CDR3 is built from 12 residues. CDR3 protein: CSVSPGGEKLFF. DNA for the CDR3: TGCAGCGTTTCCCCCGGGGGTGAAAAACTGTTTTTT.

The chain joins TRBV6-1 to TRBJ2-1; 8 nucleotides match TRBD2. Germline V lookup: CDR1 MNHNS, CDR2 SASEGT. With V trimmed by 8 bases and J by 0 bases, 3 bases remained unmatched. There are 14 residues in the CDR3. This chain's CDR3 is CASGAGGSYNEQFF. The DNA of the CDR3 is TGTGCCAGCGGGGCGGGGGGCTCCTACAATGAGCAGTTCTTC.

The gene calls are TRBV25-1 and TRBJ1-2; possibly TRBD1 for D (5 bases). Germline CDR1 and CDR2: MGHDK and SYGVNS. The CDR3 spans 14 residues. Trimming cost V 4 bases and J 2 bases, with 11 bases left between them. CDR3 in amino acids: CASSAGRNNYGYTF. CDR3 DNA sequence: TGTGCCAGCAGTGCAGGGCGTAACAACTATGGCTACACCTTC.

The genes are TRBV10-2 and TRBJ1-1; D gene ambiguous. CDR3 size: 14 residues. Germline V CDR1 and CDR2: WSHSY, SAAADI. Trimming pared 6 bases from V and 3 bases from J, leaving 14 bases between. The DNA of the CDR3 is TGCGCCAGCAGACCTAGGGAGTTTTACACTGAAGCTTTCTTT. It yields the protein CASRPREFYTEAFF.

The chain uses TRBV11-2 and TRBJ1-6; 7 positions match TRBD1. This CDR3 region has 15 residues. Germline V lookup: CDR1 SGHAT, CDR2 FQNNGV. The trim removed 4 bases at V and 7 bases at J, leaving 7 bases unmatched. The CDR3 sequence: CASSSTGTENSPLHF. For the CDR3, the DNA is TGTGCCAGCAGCTCGACCGGGACAGAAAATTCACCCCTCCACTTT. The full variable domain, rest sourced from reference TRBV11-2 and TRBJ1-6, is EAGVAQSPRYKIIEKRQSVAFWCNPISGHATLYWYQQILGQGPKLLIQFQNNGVVDDSQLPKDRFSAERLKGVDSTLKIQPAKLEDSAVYLCASSSTGTENSPLHFGNGTRLTVT.

The gene calls are TRBV6-5 and TRBJ1-6, with D possibly matching TRBD1 (5 bases). Deletions cut 2 bases from V and 4 bases from J, with 9 bases between. This CDR3 is built from 15 residues. CDR1 MNHEY and CDR2 SVGAGI come from the germline V gene. CDR3 bases: TGTGCCAGCAGTTACGACAGAACTTATAATTCACCCCTCCACTTT. Its protein product is CASSYDRTYNSPLHF.

The chain couples TRBV5-6 to TRBJ1-2, with 7 bases lining up with TRBD1. CDR3 length: 15 amino acids. The J segment lost 2 bases and the V segment lost 4 bases, leaving 8 bases of the junction unmatched. In germline, CDR1 is SGHDT, CDR2 YYEEEE. CDR3 in DNA: TGTGCCAGCAGCCCGCGGGACAGACCAAACTATGGCTACACCTTC. This translates into CASSPRDRPNYGYTF.

The gene calls are TRBV29-1 and TRBJ2-5, with 7 bases aligning to TRBD1. The CDR3 sequence is 14 residues long. With 6 bases clipped from V and 5 bases from J, the junction kept 12 bases outside the gene matches. Germline CDR1 is SQVTM and CDR2 is ANQGSEA. CDR3 sequence reads: CSVEQGQVGETQYF. DNA for the CDR3: TGCAGCGTCGAGCAAGGACAGGTCGGTGAGACCCAGTACTTC. The full variable domain, in which reference TRBV29-1 and TRBJ2-5 provide the parts outside the CDR3, is SAVISQKPSRDICQRGTSLTIQCQVDSQVTMMFWYRQQPGQSLTLIATANQGSEATYESGFVIDKFPISRPNLTFSTLTVSNMSPEDSSIYLCSVEQGQVGETQYFGPGTRLLVL.

This chain links TRBV27 with TRBJ1-5; D possibly corresponds to TRBD1 (5 bases). Germline CDR1 reads MNHEY; CDR2 reads SMNVEV (reference sequence). Trimming cost V 5 bases and J 3 bases, with 17 bases left between them. This CDR3 spans 16 amino acids. The CDR3 DNA reads as TGTGCCAGCAGTCCTTGGGGATCCAGGGTCAATCAGCCCCAGCATTTT. This translates into CASSPWGSRVNQPQHF.

The gene calls are TRBV18 and TRBJ2-2; TRBD1 might be the D (5 bases). Trimming stripped 1 base from V and 8 bases from J, with 11 bases between. Germline loops: CDR1 KGHSH, CDR2 LQKENI. This CDR3 comprises 14 residues. The CDR3 protein is CASSPLSRAGELFF. The CDR3, as DNA: TGTGCCAGCTCACCACTCTCCAGGGCAGGGGAGCTGTTTTTT.

This clone was observed a few times. The rearrangement uses TRBV4-1 and TRBJ1-4, with unresolved D. V lost 4 bases to trimming and J lost 4 bases, with 4 bases between them. The CDR3 has 12 amino acids. From germline, CDR1 is MGHRA and CDR2 YSYEKL. CDR3 coding DNA: TGCGCCAGCAGCCCTTATAATGAAAAACTGTTTTTT. Amino acids: CASSPYNEKLFF.

The chain recombines TRBV4-3 with TRBJ1-2; 9 bases line up with TRBD1. CDR3 length: 14 amino acids. J gave up 7 bases and V 4 bases, and 7 bases lay outside the gene matches. Germline V CDR1 and CDR2: LGHNA, YSLEER. In nucleotides, the CDR3 is TGCGCCAGCAGCCTGGGACAGGGTACCTTTGGCTACACCTTC. The encoded protein is CASSLGQGTFGYTF.

This chain links TRBV29-1 with TRBJ1-4; TRBD1 matches at 8 bases. Per germline, CDR1 SQVTM and CDR2 ANQGSEA. The CDR3 is 14 amino acids. Unmatched junction bases numbered 9, after V lost 7 bases and J lost 5 bases. The CDR3: CSALTTGGNEKLFF. The DNA of the CDR3 is TGCAGCGCCCTGACAACAGGGGGAAATGAAAAACTGTTTTTT.

The chain carries TRBV25-1 and TRBJ1-1; D uncertain. CDR1 and CDR2 from the germline V gene are MGHDK and SYGVNS. The CDR3 sequence is 11 residues long. V was trimmed by 7 bases and J by 3 bases, leaving 6 bases between them. The CDR3 DNA follows: TGTGCCAGCACCTACTACACTGAAGCTTTCTTT. It specifies CASTYYTEAFF. Looking up the rest from reference TRBV25-1 and TRBJ1-1 gives the full variable domain: EADIYQTPRYLVIGTGKKITLECSQTMGHDKMYWYQQDPGMELHLIHYSYGVNSTEKGDLSSESTVSRIRTEHFPLTLESARPSHTSQYLCASTYYTEAFFGQGTRLTVV.

This chain joins TRBV6-5 and TRBJ2-5; the match to TRBD2 covers 15 bases. Per the germline V gene, CDR1 is MNHEY and CDR2 is SVGAGI. This CDR3 spans 15 amino acids. V lost 4 bases and J lost 6; bases outside the gene matches: 3. The CDR3 here is CASSSGLAGGKTQYF. The CDR3 DNA reads as TGTGCCAGCAGTTCGGGACTAGCGGGGGGTAAGACCCAGTACTTC.

The V call is TRBV18, the J call TRBJ1-1; 8 bases agree with TRBD1. Germline CDR1 reads KGHSH; CDR2 reads LQKENI. V lost 3 bases to trimming and J lost 5 bases; unmatched junction nucleotides: 5. The CDR3 consists of 14 residues. Here the CDR3 reads CASSPGQGATEAFF. The CDR3 DNA sequence: TGTGCCAGCTCACCCGGGCAGGGGGCAACTGAAGCTTTCTTT.

The chain joins TRBV7-9 to TRBJ1-2; D perhaps matches TRBD1 (6 bases). V was pared by 2 bases and J by 1 base, with 14 bases between. The CDR3 runs 16 residues. The germline V gene encodes CDR1 SEHNR and CDR2 FQNEAQ (reference sequence). The CDR3 loop is CASSLFSQGFNYGYTF. In nucleotides, the CDR3 is TGTGCCAGCAGCTTATTTTCTCAGGGGTTTAACTATGGCTACACCTTC.